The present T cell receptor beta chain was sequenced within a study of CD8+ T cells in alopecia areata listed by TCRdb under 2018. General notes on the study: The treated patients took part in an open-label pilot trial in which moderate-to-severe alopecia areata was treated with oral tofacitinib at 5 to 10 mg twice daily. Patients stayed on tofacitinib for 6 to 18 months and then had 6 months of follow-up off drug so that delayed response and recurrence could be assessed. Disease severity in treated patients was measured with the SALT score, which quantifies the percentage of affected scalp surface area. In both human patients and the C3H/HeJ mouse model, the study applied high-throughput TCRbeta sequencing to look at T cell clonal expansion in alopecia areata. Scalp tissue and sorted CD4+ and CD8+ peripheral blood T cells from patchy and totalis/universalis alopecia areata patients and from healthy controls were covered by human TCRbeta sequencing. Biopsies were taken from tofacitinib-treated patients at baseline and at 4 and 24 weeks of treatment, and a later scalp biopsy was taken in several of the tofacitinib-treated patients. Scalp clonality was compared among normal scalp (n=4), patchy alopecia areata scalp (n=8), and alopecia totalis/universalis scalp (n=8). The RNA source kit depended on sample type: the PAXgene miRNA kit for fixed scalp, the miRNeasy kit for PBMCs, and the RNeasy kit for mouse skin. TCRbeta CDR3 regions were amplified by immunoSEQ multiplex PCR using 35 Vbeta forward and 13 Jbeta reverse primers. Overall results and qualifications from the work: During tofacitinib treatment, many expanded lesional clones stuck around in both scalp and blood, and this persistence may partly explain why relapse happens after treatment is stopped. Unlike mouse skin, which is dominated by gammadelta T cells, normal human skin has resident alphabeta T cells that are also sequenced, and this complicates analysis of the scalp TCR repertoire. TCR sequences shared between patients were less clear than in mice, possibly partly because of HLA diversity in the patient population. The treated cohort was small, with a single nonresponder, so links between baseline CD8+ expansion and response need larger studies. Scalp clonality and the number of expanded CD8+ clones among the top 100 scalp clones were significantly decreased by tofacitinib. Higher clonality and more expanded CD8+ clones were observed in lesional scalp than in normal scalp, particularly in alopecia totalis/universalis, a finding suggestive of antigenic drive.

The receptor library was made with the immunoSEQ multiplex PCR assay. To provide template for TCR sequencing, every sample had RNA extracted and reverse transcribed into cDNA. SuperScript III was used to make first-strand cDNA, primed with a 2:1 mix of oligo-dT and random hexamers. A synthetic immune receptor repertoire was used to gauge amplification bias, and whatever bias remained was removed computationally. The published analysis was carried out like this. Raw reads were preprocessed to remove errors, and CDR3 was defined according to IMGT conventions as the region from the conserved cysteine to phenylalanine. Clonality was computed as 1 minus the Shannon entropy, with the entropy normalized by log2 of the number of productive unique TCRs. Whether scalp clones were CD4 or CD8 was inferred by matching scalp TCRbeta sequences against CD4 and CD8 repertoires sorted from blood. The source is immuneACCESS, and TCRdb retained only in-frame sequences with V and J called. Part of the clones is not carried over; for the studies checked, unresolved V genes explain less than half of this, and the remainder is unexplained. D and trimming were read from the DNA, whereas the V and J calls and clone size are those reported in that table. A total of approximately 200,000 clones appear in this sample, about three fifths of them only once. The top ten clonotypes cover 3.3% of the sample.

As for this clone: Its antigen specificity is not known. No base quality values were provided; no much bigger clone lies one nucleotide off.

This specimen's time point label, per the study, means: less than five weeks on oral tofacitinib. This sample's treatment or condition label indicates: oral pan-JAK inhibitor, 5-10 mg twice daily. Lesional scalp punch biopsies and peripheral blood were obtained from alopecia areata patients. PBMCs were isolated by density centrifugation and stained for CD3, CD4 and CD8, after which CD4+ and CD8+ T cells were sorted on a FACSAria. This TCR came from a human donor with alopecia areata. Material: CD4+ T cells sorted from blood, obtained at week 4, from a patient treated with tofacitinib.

The CDR3 here reads CASSVSPSYEQYF. The nucleotides read TGTGCCAGCAGCGTAAGCCCGTCCTACGAGCAGTACTTC. In this chain, TRBV9 is recombined with TRBJ2-7; there is no confident call for the D gene. The germline V gene supplies CDR1 SGDLS and CDR2 YYNGEE. Spanning cysteine to phenylalanine, the CDR3 consists of 13 amino acids. The retained sequence is limited to the CDR3, 39 bases, with the frame set at the first base. The junction carries 6 bases between V and J, which are trimmed by 1 base and 1 base respectively.